This TCR beta chain is from a study of T cell responses to AZD1222 COVID-19 vaccine. Broader study findings: No day 14 peak samples; only post-peak repertoires were characterized. The study reported that nearly half of spike-specific TCRs target unmutated variant regions. After two AZD1222 doses, spike-specific TCR breadth and depth rose versus day 0.

This CDR3 contains 14 residues. Germline-derived CDR1 and CDR2 are MNHEY and SVGAGI. Trimming cost V 4 bases and J 4 bases, with 13 bases left between them. With respect to this clone: Its antigen remains unknown.

Using immunoSEQ multiplex PCR, the repertoire was profiled, and TCRdb retains in-frame clones only, with some absent. This table holds around 200,000 clones, 94% found once. J is TRBJ1-2 and V is TRBV6-5; D uncertain. The TCR sequence derives from an adult who received the AZD1222 COVID-19 vaccine. Sequencing used peripheral blood, obtained 28 days after the second AZD1222 dose. CDR3 amino acids: CASSSRTRSYGYTF. DNA for the CDR3: TGTGCCAGCAGTTCCAGAACACGGAGCTATGGCTACACCTTC.